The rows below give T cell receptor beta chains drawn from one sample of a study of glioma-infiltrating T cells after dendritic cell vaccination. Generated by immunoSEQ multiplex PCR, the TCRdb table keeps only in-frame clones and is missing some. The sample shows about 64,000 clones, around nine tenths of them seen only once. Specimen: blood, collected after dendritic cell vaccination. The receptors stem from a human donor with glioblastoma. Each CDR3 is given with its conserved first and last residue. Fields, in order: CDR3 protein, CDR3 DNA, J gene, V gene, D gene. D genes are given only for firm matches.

CASSLGAENYGYTF | TGTGCCAGCAGCTTAGGGGCCGAGAACTATGGCTACACCTTC | TRBJ1-2 | TRBV11-2 | NA
CASRSVAGRSYEQYF | TGTGCCAGCAGATCGGTGGCGGGACGGTCCTACGAGCAGTACTTC | TRBJ2-7 | TRBV6-5 | NA
CASSLDGRGNSPLHF | TGCGCCAGCAGCTTGGACGGCAGGGGAAATTCACCCCTCCACTTT | TRBJ1-6 | TRBV5-1 | NA
CAWSVAGGTDTQYF | TGTGCCTGGAGTGTTGCGGGGGGGACAGATACGCAGTATTTT | TRBJ2-3 | TRBV30 | TRBD2
CASSMGDRVAYEQYF | TGTGCCAGCTCAATGGGAGACAGGGTGGCGTACGAGCAGTACTTC | TRBJ2-7 | TRBV18 | TRBD1
CASSEAGGADTQYF | TGTGCCAGCAGTGAAGCCGGCGGAGCGGATACGCAGTATTTT | TRBJ2-3 | TRBV6-1 | NA
CASSYGQGQGYGYTF | TGTGCCAGCAGTTACGGACAGGGGCAGGGCTATGGCTACACCTTC | TRBJ1-2 | TRBV6-5 | TRBD1
CASSSGADRGLTF | TGTGCCAGCAGCTCCGGTGCTGACAGGGGATTGACCTTC | TRBJ1-2 | TRBV7-2 | TRBD1
CSVARDTGHYGYTF | TGCAGCGTTGCACGAGACACAGGGCACTATGGCTACACCTTC | TRBJ1-2 | TRBV29-1 | NA
CASNINTGELFF | TGTGCCAGCAATATCAACACCGGGGAGCTGTTTTTT | TRBJ2-2 | TRBV6-6 | NA
CASSLGLAADYEQYF | TGTGCCAGCAGCTTAGGACTAGCGGCGGACTACGAGCAGTACTTC | TRBJ2-7 | TRBV11-3 | TRBD2
CASSPISGTKFYEQYF | TGTGCCAGCAGCCCCATTTCGGGTACGAAATTCTACGAGCAGTACTTC | TRBJ2-7 | TRBV11-2 | NA
CSVGRGTGELFF | TGCAGCGTTGGGCGGGGCACCGGGGAGCTGTTTTTT | TRBJ2-2 | TRBV29-1 | NA